This is a list of T cell receptor beta chains from one sample in a study of T cells after yellow fever vaccination. Via MiXCR, TCRdb re-called the 5' RACE reads, giving one row per CDR3 protein. The table lists just under 600,000 distinct CDR3 sequences, approximately 13% of them singletons. The sequenced sample was PBMCs, obtained on the day of the yellow fever booster vaccination. These receptors came from a man under 40 who received the YFV17D yellow fever vaccine. CDR3s include the opening cysteine and the closing phenylalanine or tryptophan. D genes are given only for firm matches. Clone size is not always given. Where it is, it says once, few, many or a class for expanded clones.

length: 13; size: many; J: TRBJ1-2; D: TRBD1; V: TRBV3-1; DNA: TGTGCCAGCAGCCAATACAGGGGAGTTGGCTACACCTTC; CDR3: CASSQYRGVGYTF
length: 14; size: few; J: TRBJ2-2; D: NA; V: TRBV5-1; DNA: TGCGCCAGCAGCTTGACGGGGAAGGCCGGGGAGCTGTTTTTT; CDR3: CASSLTGKAGELFF
length: 14; size: NA; J: TRBJ1-1; D: TRBD1; V: TRBV5-1; DNA: TGCGCCAGCAGCTACAGGGGGCTGGGCACTGAAGCTTTCTTT; CDR3: CASSYRGLGTEAFF
length: 13; size: few; J: TRBJ2-7; D: TRBD2; V: TRBV20-1; DNA: TGCAGTGCAGGACTAGCGGGGACCTACGAGCAGTACTTC; CDR3: CSAGLAGTYEQYF
length: 14; size: NA; J: TRBJ1-1; D: NA; V: TRBV11-2; DNA: TGTGCCAGCAGCCTACGGGTATGGAACACTGAAGCTTTCTTT; CDR3: CASSLRVWNTEAFF
length: 12; size: few; J: TRBJ2-2; D: NA; V: TRBV7-2; DNA: TGTGCCAGCAGGCAGCGGGTGGGGGAGCTGTTTTTT; CDR3: CASRQRVGELFF
length: 18; size: few; J: TRBJ2-6; D: NA; V: TRBV9; DNA: TGTGCCTCTCGAGCTCGGGACACCCACGAGGGAGGGGCCAACGTCCTGACTTTC; CDR3: CASRARDTHEGGANVLTF
length: 14; size: few; J: TRBJ1-6; D: NA; V: TRBV9; DNA: TGTGCCAGCAGCGCTGCGGGGAGACATTCACCCCTCCACTTT; CDR3: CASSAAGRHSPLHF
length: 14; size: few; J: TRBJ2-2; D: NA; V: TRBV23-1; DNA: TGCGCCAGCAGTCAATCCGGGTTGAGCGGGGAGCTGTTTTTT; CDR3: CASSQSGLSGELFF
length: 16; size: few; J: TRBJ2-7; D: TRBD1; V: TRBV25-1; DNA: TGTGCCAGCATTGGGGGAAGTCGGGACAGGGCCTACGAGCAGTACTTC; CDR3: CASIGGSRDRAYEQYF
length: 18; size: NA; J: TRBJ2-7; D: TRBD2; V: TRBV11-1; DNA: TGTGCCAGCAGCTTAGGAGCGGATCGTAGCGGGACCTCCTACGAGCAGTACTTC; CDR3: CASSLGADRSGTSYEQYF
length: 11; size: NA; J: TRBJ2-1; D: NA; V: TRBV28; DNA: TGTGCCAGCAGTTTGTCGAAAGAGCAGTTCTTC; CDR3: CASSLSKEQFF
length: 13; size: few; J: TRBJ2-5; D: TRBD2; V: TRBV20-1; DNA: TGCAGTGCTAGAGGTGGCGGGGGAGAGACCCAGTACTTC; CDR3: CSARGGGGETQYF
length: 17; size: few; J: TRBJ1-6; D: NA; V: TRBV7-9; DNA: TGTGCCAGCAGCTTAGGGGCCGCGAGCTCCTATAATTCACCCCTCCACTTT; CDR3: CASSLGAASSYNSPLHF
length: 12; size: NA; J: TRBJ1-6; D: NA; V: TRBV3-1; DNA: TGTGCCAGCCGACGGGCCAATTCACCCCTCCACTTT; CDR3: CASRRANSPLHF
length: 11; size: few; J: TRBJ2-7; D: NA; V: TRBV20-1; DNA: TGCAGTGCCCCACATCTCTACGAGCAGTACTTC; CDR3: CSAPHLYEQYF
length: 16; size: NA; J: TRBJ2-7; D: TRBD2; V: TRBV7-2; DNA: TGTGCCAGCAGCAAAAATACTAACCGGGACTACTACGAGCAGTACTTC; CDR3: CASSKNTNRDYYEQYF
length: 11; size: NA; J: TRBJ2-5; D: NA; V: TRBV9; DNA: TGTGCCAGCAGCTCAGGGGGGCCCACGTACTTC; CDR3: CASSSGGPTYF
length: 13; size: NA; J: TRBJ1-5; D: NA; V: TRBV7-9; DNA: TGTGCCAGCAGCTTAGGCAAGGATCAGCCCCAGCATTTT; CDR3: CASSLGKDQPQHF
length: 12; size: few; J: TRBJ2-5; D: NA; V: TRBV6-6; DNA: TGTGCCAGCAGCTCTTCAGAGACAACCCAGTACTTC; CDR3: CASSSSETTQYF
length: 15; size: few; J: TRBJ2-7; D: TRBD2; V: TRBV6-5; DNA: TGTGCCAGCAGTTACTCAGCGGGAGGGCGGGTCGAGCAGTACTTC; CDR3: CASSYSAGGRVEQYF
length: 14; size: NA; J: TRBJ2-7; D: NA; V: TRBV12-3/TRBV12-4; DNA: TGTGCCAGCCGCTTCAGCGGCAGTTCCTACGAGCAGTACTTC; CDR3: CASRFSGSSYEQYF
length: 15; size: NA; J: TRBJ2-5; D: TRBD2; V: TRBV5-4; DNA: TGTGCCAGCAGCTTGCGACTAGCCCGGGGAGAGACCCAGTACTTC; CDR3: CASSLRLARGETQYF
length: 13; size: NA; J: TRBJ2-7; D: NA; V: TRBV10-3; DNA: TGTGCCACTGACCGGGACGGTGTCTACGAGCAGTACTTC; CDR3: CATDRDGVYEQYF
length: 14; size: NA; J: TRBJ1-2; D: NA; V: TRBV12-3/TRBV12-4; DNA: TGTGCCAGCAGTTTAGCGCGACTGGGCTATGGCTACACCTTC; CDR3: CASSLARLGYGYTF
length: 16; size: few; J: TRBJ2-1; D: NA; V: TRBV10-3; DNA: TGTGCCATCAGTGCCTCCCGGGGGCCCCCCTACAATGAGCAGTTCTTC; CDR3: CAISASRGPPYNEQFF
length: 13; size: few; J: TRBJ2-1; D: NA; V: TRBV6-5; DNA: TGTGCCAGCAGTTACTCTTTGTACAATGAGCAGTTCTTC; CDR3: CASSYSLYNEQFF
length: 15; size: NA; J: TRBJ1-1; D: TRBD1; V: TRBV6-2/TRBV6-3; DNA: TGTGCCAGCAGCCCCTACGGACAGGGGTCCACTGAAGCTTTCTTT; CDR3: CASSPYGQGSTEAFF
length: 13; size: NA; J: TRBJ2-7; D: TRBD2; V: TRBV6-5; DNA: TGTGCCAGCAGTTATGGGACTAGATACGAGCAGTACTTC; CDR3: CASSYGTRYEQYF
length: 15; size: NA; J: TRBJ1-4; D: NA; V: TRBV10-3; DNA: TGTGCCATCAGTGTGGCGTTGGGTTCCGGTGAAAAACTGTTTTTT; CDR3: CAISVALGSGEKLFF
length: 16; size: NA; J: TRBJ2-7; D: TRBD2; V: TRBV5-1; DNA: TGCGCCAGCAGCTTGGGTAGTAGCGGGAGGACCTACGAGCAGTACTTC; CDR3: CASSLGSSGRTYEQYF
length: 12; size: NA; J: TRBJ1-4; D: NA; V: TRBV20-1; DNA: TGCAGTGCTTCAGGGAGTGGTGAAAAACTGTTTTTT; CDR3: CSASGSGEKLFF
length: 13; size: NA; J: TRBJ2-1; D: TRBD1; V: TRBV29-1; DNA: TGCAGCGTGGGGGGACAGGGGTTCAATGAGCAGTTCTTC; CDR3: CSVGGQGFNEQFF
length: 15; size: few; J: TRBJ2-7; D: TRBD2; V: TRBV25-1; DNA: TGTGCCAGCAGTGAATTTGGACTAGCGGGAGACGAGCAGTACTTC; CDR3: CASSEFGLAGDEQYF
length: 14; size: few; J: TRBJ2-4; D: NA; V: TRBV29-1; DNA: TGCAGCGCCGCGGGCAGGCTAGCCAAAAACATTCAGTACTTC; CDR3: CSAAGRLAKNIQYF
length: 12; size: NA; J: TRBJ2-1; D: NA; V: TRBV7-9; DNA: TGTGCCAGCGAATCTGGGGTACCCGAGCAGTTCTTC; CDR3: CASESGVPEQFF
length: 14; size: few; J: TRBJ2-1; D: TRBD1; V: TRBV9; DNA: TGTGCCAGCAGCGCCGGGACAGGGGGCGGCGAGCAGTTCTTC; CDR3: CASSAGTGGGEQFF
length: 16; size: NA; J: TRBJ1-6; D: TRBD1; V: TRBV5-6; DNA: TGTGCCAGCAGCTCTCTCCGACAGGGGCAAAATTCACCCCTCCACTTT; CDR3: CASSSLRQGQNSPLHF
length: 13; size: NA; J: TRBJ2-5; D: TRBD2; V: TRBV10-2; DNA: TGCGCCAGCAACTTGGCGGGAGGAGAGACCCAGTACTTC; CDR3: CASNLAGGETQYF
length: 14; size: few; J: TRBJ1-2; D: NA; V: TRBV7-9; DNA: TGTGCCAGCAGCCGACGCGGGGATCCCTGGGGCTACACCTTC; CDR3: CASSRRGDPWGYTF